These 28 T cell receptor beta chains share one sample of origin, sequenced in a study of CD8+CD57+ T cells in acquired aplastic anemia. The sequenced patients had an expansion of CD8+CD57+ cells seen by flow cytometry. Profiling of TCR beta VDJ combinations and CDR3 sequences used genomic DNA as template. TCRdb used MiXCR to reprocess the reads, holding one entry per CDR3 protein. The table shows around 17,000 distinct CDR3 sequences, with about 40% occurring only once. The antigens these receptors bind are not known. Study-wide results and caveats: Reduced diversity was recorded for CD8+CD57+ cells relative to total CD4+ and CD8+ pools in patients.

The sample was CD8+CD57+ T cells sorted from PBMCs. This sample's subset: bead-enriched CD8+CD57+ effector memory T cells from SAA patients. These receptors were obtained from a human donor with aplastic anemia.

Ten or more counts support this clonotype. The J gene is TRBJ2-5, the V gene TRBV4-1; D uncertain. Trimming stripped 1 base from V and 1 base from J, with 7 bases between. Looked up from germline, CDR1 is MGHRA and CDR2 is YSYEKL. The CDR3 contains 14 residues. In nucleotides, the CDR3 is TGCGCCAGCAGCCAAGTTTGGGGCCAAGAGACCCAGTACTTC. Translation gives CASSQVWGQETQYF.

Only a few counts were recorded for this clonotype. The rearrangement links TRBV19 to TRBJ2-5, with D perhaps matching TRBD2 (5 bases). Germline CDR1 LNHDA, CDR2 SQIVND (reference sequence). CDR3 size: 13 residues. V was shortened by 7 bases and J by 2 bases, with 11 bases between the two germline ends. The CDR3 region is CASTGNTQETQYF. CDR3 in DNA: TGTGCCAGTACGGGGAACACTCAAGAGACCCAGTACTTC.

V is TRBV29-1 and J is TRBJ1-2; no clear D gene. V shed 0 bases and J shed 1 base, with 3 bases lying between them. Germline V gene sequence: CDR1 SQVTM, CDR2 ANQGSEA. This CDR3 has 12 amino acids. The CDR3 DNA reads TGCAGCGTTGAAGAGAATAACTATGGCTACACCTTC. Encoded protein: CSVEENNYGYTF.

V gene TRBV4-2 combines with J gene TRBJ2-1, with 12 nucleotides matching TRBD2. Germline-derived CDR1 and CDR2 are LGHNA and YNFKEQ. Germline trimming cut 0 bases from V and 7 bases from J; bases unmatched to any gene: 1. CDR3 length: 15 amino acids. Written as DNA, the CDR3 is TGTGCCAGCAGCCAAGACGGACTAGCGGGGAATGAGCAGTTCTTC. Protein sequence: CASSQDGLAGNEQFF.

A few counts support this clonotype. The chain couples TRBV7-6 to TRBJ1-2, with 10 bases lining up with TRBD1. V trimming: 4 bases; J trimming: 4 bases; junction bases outside the gene matches: 12. The CDR3 runs to 17 residues. Germline CDR1 SGHVS, CDR2 FNYEAQ. The CDR3: CASSSTLTGGPRYGYTF. CDR3 nucleotide sequence: TGTGCCAGCAGCTCTACCTTGACAGGGGGCCCACGCTATGGCTACACCTTC.

The chain is built from TRBV15 and TRBJ2-7, with TRBD1 matching 8 bases. The CDR3 loop spans 16 amino acids. V gave up 3 bases and J gave up 3 bases; unmatched junction bases: 10. Germline V gene data show CDR1 as LNHNV and CDR2 as YYDKDF (reference sequence). The DNA of the CDR3 is TGTGCCACCAGCAGCTCCAAAAGGGACAGGTACTACGAGCAGTACTTC. It encodes CATSSSKRDRYYEQYF.

This clonotype was recorded many times. This chain connects TRBV6-1 to TRBJ2-7, with D hard to call. V was clipped by 5 bases and J by 2 bases, with 16 bases between them. Germline assignment: CDR1 MNHNS and CDR2 SASEGT. The CDR3 sequence is 15 residues long. The CDR3 region is CASSPWTRLTYEQYF. CDR3 nucleotide sequence: TGTGCCAGCAGTCCGTGGACGCGCCTAACCTACGAGCAGTACTTC.

A word on this clonotype: This may be a read error: a much more frequent sequence differs by one nucleotide. V is TRBV19 and J is TRBJ2-7; unclear D gene. CDR1 is LNHDA, CDR2 SQIVND, per germline (reference sequence). The CDR3 spans 11 residues. This CDR3 is CASSTSYEQHF. CDR3 DNA: TGTGCCAGTAGTACCTCCTACGAGCAGCACTTC.

This clonotype has a handful of counts. This rearrangement joins TRBV2 to TRBJ2-7; TRBD2 matches 8 bases. The CDR3 has 15 residues. Germline V lookup: CDR1 SNHLY, CDR2 FYNNEI. Trimming at V came to 5 bases and at J to 0 bases, leaving 6 bases not matched to a gene. The CDR3 DNA reads as TGTGCCAGCAGTATTAGCGGGATAGGCTCCTACGAGCAGTACTTC. Translated: CASSISGIGSYEQYF. The variable domain in full, completed from reference TRBV2 and TRBJ2-7, reads EPEVTQTPSHQVTQMGQEVILRCVPISNHLYFYWYRQILGQKVEFLVSFYNNEISEKSEIFDDQFSVERPDGSNFTLKIRSTKLEDSAMYFCASSISGIGSYEQYFGPGTRLTVT.

With regard to this clonotype: The junction shows a germline mismatch at one end, possibly a read error. The chain combines TRBV7-2 with TRBJ1-2; weak D call: TRBD1 (5 bases). Germline CDR1 and CDR2: SGHTA and FQGNSA. The CDR3 sequence is 12 residues long. The CDR3 protein is CAGSQGVYGYTF. The DNA for the CDR3 is TGTGCCGGCAGCCAGGGTGTCTATGGCTACACCTTC. Supplemented by reference TRBV7-2 and TRBJ1-2, the full variable domain reads GAGVSQSPSNKVTEKGKDVELRCDPISGHTALYWYRQSLGQGLEFLIYFQGNSAPDKSGLPSDRFSAERTGGSVSTLTIQRTQQEDSAVYLCAGSQGVYGYTFGSGTRLTVV.

This chain links TRBV6-2 or TRBV6-3 with TRBJ2-5; D unresolved. V was shortened by 6 bases and J by 5 bases, with 13 bases between the two germline ends. Germline CDR1 MNHEY, CDR2 SVGEGT. The CDR3 totals 13 residues. CDR3 in DNA: TGTGCCAGCAGCGGCCGGGCGACGGAGACCCAGTACTTC. Protein: CASSGRATETQYF.

The V and J genes are TRBV20-1 and TRBJ1-4; D not certain. Deletions cut 0 bases from V and 8 bases from J, with 10 bases between. The CDR3 extends over 13 amino acids. Germline V gives CDR1 DFQATT, CDR2 SNEGSKA (reference sequence). The CDR3 region is CSARDRSYEKLFF. The CDR3 nucleotides are TGCAGTGCTAGAGACAGGTCATACGAAAAACTGTTTTTT.

This clonotype came up a few times. This chain links TRBV10-3 with TRBJ2-7, with D maybe TRBD1 (5 bases). Germline loops: CDR1 ENHRY, CDR2 SYGVKD. V lost 3 bases, J lost 4 bases, and 19 bases lay in between. The CDR3 is 16 residues long. The CDR3 is CAISEARRARGYEQYV. DNA of the CDR3: TGTGCCATCAGTGAAGCTAGGAGAGCTAGGGGATACGAGCAGTACGTC.

The rearrangement joins TRBV2 to TRBJ1-1, with no clear D. CDR1 SNHLY and CDR2 FYNNEI come from the germline V gene. V lost 4 bases and J lost 10, with 7 bases in between. This CDR3 is built from 10 residues. The CDR3 loop is CASSGRGAFF. CDR3 nucleotide sequence: TGTGCCAGCAGTGGCCGGGGAGCTTTCTTT. The whole variable domain, filled in from reference TRBV2 and TRBJ1-1, reads EPEVTQTPSHQVTQMGQEVILRCVPISNHLYFYWYRQILGQKVEFLVSFYNNEISEKSEIFDDQFSVERPDGSNFTLKIRSTKLEDSAMYFCASSGRGAFFGQGTRLTVV.

This clonotype showed up just a few times. The rearrangement links TRBV7-8 to TRBJ1-3; D gene ambiguous. This CDR3 is built from 14 residues. The V end lost 5 bases, the J end lost 3 bases, and 11 bases lay between the germline ends. Germline assignment: CDR1 SGHVS and CDR2 FQNEAQ. CDR3 nucleotides: TGTGCCAGCAGCCTCAGACCGAGTGGAAACACCATATATTTT. Its protein product is CASSLRPSGNTIYF.

This clonotype has just a few counts. V and J are TRBV19 and TRBJ2-3; 13 bases agree with TRBD2. The CDR3 contains 16 residues. Germline CDR1 is LNHDA and CDR2 is SQIVND (reference sequence). V was clipped by 6 bases and J by 6 bases; unmatched bases: 9. CDR3: CASRPTSGGARDTQYF. The CDR3 DNA follows: TGTGCCAGTAGACCTACTAGCGGGGGGGCCAGGGATACGCAGTATTTT.

This clonotype has only a few counts. This chain joins TRBV5-1 and TRBJ1-2; D uncertain. The CDR3 has 13 amino acids. V lost 0 bases and J 5 bases, leaving 8 bases between the germline ends. Germline assignment: CDR1 SGHRS and CDR2 YFSETQ. The CDR3 here is CASSLDEIYGYTF. CDR3 in DNA: TGCGCCAGCAGCTTGGATGAGATTTATGGCTACACCTTC.

Details on this clonotype: One end of the junction is discordant with germline, which a read error may explain. V usage is TRBV5-1 and J usage is TRBJ2-1; tentatively, D is TRBD1 (5 bases). The CDR3 length is 15 residues. Looked up from germline, CDR1 is SGHRS and CDR2 is YFSETQ. This chain's CDR3 is CASSLQQIDSNEQFF. The CDR3 DNA follows: TGCGCCAGCAGCTTGCAACAGATAGACAGCAATGAACAGTTCTTC.

The V gene is TRBV20-1, the J gene TRBJ2-1; D gene ambiguous. CDR3 size: 11 residues. V was shortened by 7 bases and J by 9 bases, with 13 bases between the two germline ends. The germline V gene encodes CDR1 DFQATT and CDR2 SNEGSKA (reference sequence). The CDR3: CSVTVPAEQFF. DNA for the CDR3: TGCAGTGTAACGGTTCCAGCTGAGCAGTTCTTC.

Concerning this clonotype itself: The CDR3 does not end in the conserved phenylalanine or tryptophan, so this is likely a read error. The chain is built from TRBV24-1 and TRBJ2-2, with D possibly TRBD1 on 5 matching bases. The germline CDR1 and CDR2 sequences are KGHDR and SFDVKD. V was cut by 3 bases and J by 3 bases, with 16 bases left in between. The CDR3 spans 17 residues. The CDR3: CATSDPLTASYTGELFL. The CDR3 DNA sequence: TGTGCCACCAGTGATCCGCTGACAGCTTCCTACACCGGGGAGCTGTTTTTA.

The CDR3 sequence: CASCWQFTPQHF. The CDR3 DNA sequence: TGTGCCAGCTGTTGGCAATTCACGCCCCAGCATTTT. The V and J genes are TRBV28 and TRBJ1-5; D not certain. The ends were cut back, 8 bases at V and 9 bases at J, with 14 bases in the middle. Per germline, CDR1 MDHEN and CDR2 SYDVKM. CDR3 length: 12 residues.

This clonotype was found many times. The genes are TRBV12-3 or TRBV12-4 and TRBJ2-3, with D hard to call. This CDR3 is built from 11 residues. V was shortened by 2 bases and J by 6 bases, with 3 bases between the two germline ends. The DNA of the CDR3 is TGTGCCAGCAGTTTACTGGATACGCAGTATTTT. This sequence encodes CASSLLDTQYF.

V is TRBV3-1 and J is TRBJ2-3; 9 nucleotides align to TRBD1. The V and J ends lost 4 bases and 1 base, in that order; junction bases with no gene match: 9. The CDR3 length is 17 residues. Germline assignment: CDR1 LGHDT and CDR2 YNNKEL (reference sequence). In DNA form, the CDR3 reads TGTGCCAGCAGCCGGACAGGGGTGGGCTCTGGCACAGATACGCAGTATTTT. Protein sequence: CASSRTGVGSGTDTQYF.

This clonotype has more than one count but fewer than ten. The genes are TRBV20-1 and TRBJ1-6; D is possibly TRBD1 (5 bases). The length of the CDR3 is 15 residues. V dropped 0 bases and J dropped 7 bases, with 13 bases sitting between them. Germline CDR1 is DFQATT and CDR2 is SNEGSKA (reference sequence). The CDR3: CSARETGPVNSPLHF. The CDR3 region has the DNA TGCAGTGCTAGAGAGACGGGGCCAGTAAATTCACCCCTCCACTTT.

The rearrangement links TRBV20-1 to TRBJ1-2; no clear D. Trimming took off 4 bases at V and 3 bases at J, with 9 bases between the two ends. The CDR3 totals 12 residues. Germline V lookup: CDR1 DFQATT, CDR2 SNEGSKA (reference sequence). The CDR3 spells CSANHPHYGYTF. The CDR3 DNA reads TGCAGTGCTAACCATCCCCACTATGGCTACACCTTC.

In regard to this clonotype: Germline is not matched at one junction end, which may reflect a read error. V and J are TRBV2 and TRBJ1-5; D uncertain. This CDR3 is built from 12 residues. The germline gives CDR1 SNHLY, CDR2 FYNNEI. CDR3 sequence reads: CVSSEALQPQHF. CDR3 sequence (DNA): TGTGTCAGCAGTGAAGCTCTCCAGCCCCAGCATTTT. Complete variable domain (other parts from reference TRBV2 and TRBJ1-5): EPEVTQTPSHQVTQMGQEVILRCVPISNHLYFYWYRQILGQKVEFLVSFYNNEISEKSEIFDDQFSVERPDGSNFTLKIRSTKLEDSAMYFCVSSEALQPQHFGDGTRLSIL.

The genes are TRBV20-1 and TRBJ2-3; D not resolved. The V gene lost 7 bases and the J gene lost 0 bases, with 11 bases spanning the gap. The germline V gene encodes CDR1 DFQATT and CDR2 SNEGSKA (reference sequence). The CDR3 runs 13 residues. CDR3 sequence: CSGHKTSTDTQYF. In nucleotides, the CDR3 is TGCAGTGGTCACAAGACTAGCACAGATACGCAGTATTTT.

As to this clonotype: A much larger clonotype is one base distant, so this may be a read error. V is TRBV9 and J is TRBJ2-5; TRBD2 matches 8 bases. The germline V gene encodes CDR1 SGDLS and CDR2 YYNGEE. CDR3 length equals 14 residues. The CDR3 loop is CASSVTSGQETQHF. CDR3 bases: TGTGCCAGCAGCGTTACTAGCGGCCAAGAGACCCAGCACTTC.